This note documents a single T cell receptor (beta chain) sequence. Its antigen is still unknown. Germline CDR1 MNHEY, CDR2 SMNVEV (reference sequence). Germline trimming cut 2 bases from V and 7 bases from J; bases unmatched to any gene: 11. There are 17 residues in the CDR3. The method was immunoSEQ multiplex PCR; TCRdb's version includes in-frame clones alone and lacks a portion of them. The sample contains fewer than 2.5 million clones, 80% to 95% of which appear only once. This entry is derived from a study of shared clonotypes between healthy human individuals. General observations from the study: Clonotype sharing among the donors was expected to vary with sequencing depth. Estimated richness values were generally larger in naive subsets than in memory subsets. Clonotype sharing across several donors was observed for roughly 5% of naive CD4 clonotypes. The four-donor shared clonotypes exceeded non-shared clonotypes in generation probability, with non-shared ones scoring lower.

The clonotype comes from a man between 18 and 29 years old in good health. Some clones in this sample may be carry-over from other donors' samples. V and J are TRBV27 and TRBJ2-1; TRBD2 matches 10 bases. The sample comprised naive CD4+ T cells from PBMCs. Subset in this sample: CD45RA+ positively selected. DNA of the CDR3: TGTGCCAGCAGTTTAAGACCAGGGACTAGCGCAAGGAATGAGCAGTTCTTC. Translating it yields CASSLRPGTSARNEQFF.